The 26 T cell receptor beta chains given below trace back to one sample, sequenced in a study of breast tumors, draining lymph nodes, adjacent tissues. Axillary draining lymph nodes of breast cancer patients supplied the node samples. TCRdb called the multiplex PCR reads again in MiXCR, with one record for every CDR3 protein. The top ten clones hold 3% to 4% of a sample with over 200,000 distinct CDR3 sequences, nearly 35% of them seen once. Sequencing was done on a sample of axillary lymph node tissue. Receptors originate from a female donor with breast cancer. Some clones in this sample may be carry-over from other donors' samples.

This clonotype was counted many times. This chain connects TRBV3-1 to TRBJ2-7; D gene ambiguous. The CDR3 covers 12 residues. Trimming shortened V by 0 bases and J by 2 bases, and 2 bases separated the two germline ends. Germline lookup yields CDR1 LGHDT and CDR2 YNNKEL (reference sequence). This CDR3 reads CASSQEPYEQYF. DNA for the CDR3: TGTGCCAGCAGCCAAGAACCCTACGAGCAGTACTTC.

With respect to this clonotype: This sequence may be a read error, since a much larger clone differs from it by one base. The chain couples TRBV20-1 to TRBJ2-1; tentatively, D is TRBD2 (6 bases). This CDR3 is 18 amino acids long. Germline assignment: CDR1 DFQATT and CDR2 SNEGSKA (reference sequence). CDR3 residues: CGAEGPSGSISPYNEQFF. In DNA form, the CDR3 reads TGCGGTGCGGAGGGACCGAGCGGGTCTATATCGCCCTACAATGAGCAGTTCTTC.

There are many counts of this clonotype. In nucleotides, the CDR3 is TGCGCCAGCAGCTTGTCCATCAATGAGCAGTTCTTC. Translating it yields CASSLSINEQFF. The chain uses TRBV5-1 and TRBJ2-1; D is unresolved. The V and J ends lost 1 base and 6 bases respectively, with 5 bases between them. Germline-derived CDR1 and CDR2 are SGHRS and YFSETQ. The CDR3 runs 12 residues.

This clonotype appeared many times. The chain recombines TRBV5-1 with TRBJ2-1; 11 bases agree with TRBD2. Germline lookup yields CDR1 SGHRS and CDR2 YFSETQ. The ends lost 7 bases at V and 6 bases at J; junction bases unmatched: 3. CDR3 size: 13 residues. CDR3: CASLGLAANEQFF. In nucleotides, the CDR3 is TGCGCCAGCTTGGGACTAGCGGCCAATGAGCAGTTCTTC.

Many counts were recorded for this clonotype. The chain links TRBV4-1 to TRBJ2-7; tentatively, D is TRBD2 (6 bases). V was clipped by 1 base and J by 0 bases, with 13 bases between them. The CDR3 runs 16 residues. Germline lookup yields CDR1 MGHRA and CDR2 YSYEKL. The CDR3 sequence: CASSQVWGDHSYEQYF. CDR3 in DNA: TGCGCCAGCAGCCAAGTATGGGGGGACCACTCCTACGAGCAGTACTTC.

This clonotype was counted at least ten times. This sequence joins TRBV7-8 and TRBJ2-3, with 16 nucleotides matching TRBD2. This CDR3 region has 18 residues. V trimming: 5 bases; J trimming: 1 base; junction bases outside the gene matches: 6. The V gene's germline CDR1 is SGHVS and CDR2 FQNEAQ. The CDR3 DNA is TGTGCCAGCAGCCTCGGGACTAGCGGGAGGGCGGGCACAGATACGCAGTATTTT. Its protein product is CASSLGTSGRAGTDTQYF.

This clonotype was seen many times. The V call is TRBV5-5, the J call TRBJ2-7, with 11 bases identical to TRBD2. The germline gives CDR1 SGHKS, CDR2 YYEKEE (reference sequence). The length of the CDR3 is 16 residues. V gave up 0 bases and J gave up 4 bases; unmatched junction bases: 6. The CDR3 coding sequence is TGTGCCAGCAGCTTGGTGCGACTAGCGGGAAAGTACGAGCAGTACTTC. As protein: CASSLVRLAGKYEQYF.

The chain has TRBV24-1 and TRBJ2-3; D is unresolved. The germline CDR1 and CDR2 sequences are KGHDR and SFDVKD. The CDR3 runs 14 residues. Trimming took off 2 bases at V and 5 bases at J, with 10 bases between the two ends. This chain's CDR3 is CATSDYLSGDTQYF. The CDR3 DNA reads TGTGCCACCAGTGATTATCTTAGTGGAGATACGCAGTATTTT.

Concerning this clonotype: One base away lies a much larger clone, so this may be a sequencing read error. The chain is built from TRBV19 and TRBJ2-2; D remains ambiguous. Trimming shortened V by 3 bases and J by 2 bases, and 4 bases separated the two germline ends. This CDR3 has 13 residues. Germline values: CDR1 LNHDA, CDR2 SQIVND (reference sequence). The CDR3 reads CASSITNTGELFF. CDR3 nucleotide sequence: TGTGCCAGTAGTATTACAAACACCGGGGAGCTGTTTTTT.

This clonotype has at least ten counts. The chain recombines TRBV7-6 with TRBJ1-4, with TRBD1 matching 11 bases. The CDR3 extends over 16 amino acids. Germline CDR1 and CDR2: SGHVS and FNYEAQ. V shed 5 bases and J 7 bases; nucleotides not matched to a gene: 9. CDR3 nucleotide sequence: TGTGCCAGCAGCCCCGCCGGACAGGGGGCTTTTGAAAAACTGTTTTTT. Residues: CASSPAGQGAFEKLFF.

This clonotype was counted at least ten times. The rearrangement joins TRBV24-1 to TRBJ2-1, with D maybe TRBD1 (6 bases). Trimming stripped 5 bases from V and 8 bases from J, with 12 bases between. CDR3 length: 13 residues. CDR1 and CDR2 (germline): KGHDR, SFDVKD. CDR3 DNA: TGTGCCACCAGTGTTATACAGGGCGATGAGCAGTTCTTC. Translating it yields CATSVIQGDEQFF.

The CDR3 here is CASSLMGGLGGYTF. The CDR3, as DNA: TGTGCCAGCAGCTTAATGGGGGGCTTGGGTGGCTACACCTTC. This rearrangement joins TRBV7-2 to TRBJ1-2; tentative D call: TRBD1 (6 bases). Trimming removed 2 bases at V and 7 bases at J, with 14 bases between. This CDR3 spans 14 amino acids. From germline, CDR1 is SGHTA and CDR2 FQGNSA.

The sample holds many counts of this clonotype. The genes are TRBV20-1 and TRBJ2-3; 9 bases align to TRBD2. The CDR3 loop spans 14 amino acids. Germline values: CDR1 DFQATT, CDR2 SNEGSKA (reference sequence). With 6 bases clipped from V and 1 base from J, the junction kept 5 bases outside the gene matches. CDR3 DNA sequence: TGCAGTGCACCTCTAGCGGGACGCACAGATACGCAGTATTTT. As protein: CSAPLAGRTDTQYF.

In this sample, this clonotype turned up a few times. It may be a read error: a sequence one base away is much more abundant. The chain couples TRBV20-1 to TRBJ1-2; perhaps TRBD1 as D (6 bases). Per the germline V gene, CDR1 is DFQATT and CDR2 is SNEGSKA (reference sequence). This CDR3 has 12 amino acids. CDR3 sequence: CSATDRNYGSTF. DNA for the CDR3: TGCAGTGCAACGGACAGAAACTATGGCTCCACCTTC.

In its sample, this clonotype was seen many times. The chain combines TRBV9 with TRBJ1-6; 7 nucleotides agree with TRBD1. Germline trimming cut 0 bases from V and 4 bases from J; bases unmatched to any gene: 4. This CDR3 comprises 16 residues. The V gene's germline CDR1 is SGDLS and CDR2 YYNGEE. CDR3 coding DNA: TGTGCCAGCAGCGTAGGGGGACAGCCTTATAATTCACCCCTCCACTTT. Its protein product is CASSVGGQPYNSPLHF.

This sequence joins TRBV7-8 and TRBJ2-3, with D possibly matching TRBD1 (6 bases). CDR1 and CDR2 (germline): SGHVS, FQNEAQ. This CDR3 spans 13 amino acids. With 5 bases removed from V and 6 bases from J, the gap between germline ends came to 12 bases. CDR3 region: CASSQTGRDTQYF. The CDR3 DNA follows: TGTGCCAGCAGCCAAACAGGGCGGGATACGCAGTATTTT.

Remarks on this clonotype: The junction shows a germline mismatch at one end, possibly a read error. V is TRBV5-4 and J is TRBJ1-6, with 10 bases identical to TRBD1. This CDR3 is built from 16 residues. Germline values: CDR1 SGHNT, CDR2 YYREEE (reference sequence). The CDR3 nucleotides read TGTGCCAGCAGCCTGTTGACAGGGGGCAATAATCCACCCCTCCACTTT. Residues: CASSLLTGGNNPPLHF.

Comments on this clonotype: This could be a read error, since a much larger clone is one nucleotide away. Here the CDR3 reads CAGSLQSLGQYF. In DNA, the CDR3 is TGTGCCGGCAGCCTCCAGTCCCTGGGTCAGTACTTC. This rearrangement joins TRBV3-1 to TRBJ2-5; D remains ambiguous. The germline V gene has CDR1 LGHDT and CDR2 YNNKEL (reference sequence). The CDR3 totals 12 residues.

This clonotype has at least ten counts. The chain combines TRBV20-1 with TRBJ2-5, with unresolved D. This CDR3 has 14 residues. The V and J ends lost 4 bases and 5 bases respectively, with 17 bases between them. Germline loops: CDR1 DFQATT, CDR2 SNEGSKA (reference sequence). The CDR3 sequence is CSATSGSGDETQYF. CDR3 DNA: TGCAGTGCTACTTCTGGGTCTGGGGATGAGACCCAGTACTTC.

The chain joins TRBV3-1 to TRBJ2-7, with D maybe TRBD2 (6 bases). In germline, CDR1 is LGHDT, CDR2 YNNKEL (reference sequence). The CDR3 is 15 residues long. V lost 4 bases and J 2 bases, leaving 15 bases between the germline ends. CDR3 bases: TGTGCCAGCAGCCCTTTCGCGGGGAGAACCTACGAGCAGTACTTC. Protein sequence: CASSPFAGRTYEQYF.

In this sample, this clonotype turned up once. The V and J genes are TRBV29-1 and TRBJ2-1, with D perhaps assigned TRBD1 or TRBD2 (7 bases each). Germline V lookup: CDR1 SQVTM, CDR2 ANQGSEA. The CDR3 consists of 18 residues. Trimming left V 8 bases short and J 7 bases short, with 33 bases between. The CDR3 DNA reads TGCAGCTTCAACCGGGACAGCAGCTTGGGGGGGGCCCAAAATGAGCAGTTCTTC. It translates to CSFNRDSSLGGAQNEQFF.

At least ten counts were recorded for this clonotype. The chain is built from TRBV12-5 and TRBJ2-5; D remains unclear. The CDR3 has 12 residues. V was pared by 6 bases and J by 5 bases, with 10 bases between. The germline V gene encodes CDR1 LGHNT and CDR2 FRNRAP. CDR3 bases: TGTGCTAGTGGCGCTAGGTTGGAGACCCAGTACTTC. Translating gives CASGARLETQYF.

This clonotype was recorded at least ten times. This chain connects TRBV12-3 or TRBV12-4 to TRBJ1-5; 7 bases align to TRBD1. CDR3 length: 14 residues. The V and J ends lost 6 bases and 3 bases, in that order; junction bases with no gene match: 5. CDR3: CASSSDRVNQPQHF. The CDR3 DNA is TGTGCCAGCAGCTCCGACAGGGTCAATCAGCCCCAGCATTTT.

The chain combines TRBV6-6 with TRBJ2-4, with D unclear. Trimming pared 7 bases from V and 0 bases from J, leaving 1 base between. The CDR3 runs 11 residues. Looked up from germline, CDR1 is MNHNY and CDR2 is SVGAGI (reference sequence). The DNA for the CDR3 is TGTGCCAGCACAGCCAAAAACATTCAGTACTTC. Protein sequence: CASTAKNIQYF.

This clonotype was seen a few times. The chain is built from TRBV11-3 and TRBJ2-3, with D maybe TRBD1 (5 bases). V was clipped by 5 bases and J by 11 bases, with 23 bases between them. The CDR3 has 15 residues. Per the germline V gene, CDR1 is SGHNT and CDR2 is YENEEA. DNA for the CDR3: TGTGCCAGCAGCCTAGGCGACAGAGCGTATCTGAAGCAGTATTTT. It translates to CASSLGDRAYLKQYF.

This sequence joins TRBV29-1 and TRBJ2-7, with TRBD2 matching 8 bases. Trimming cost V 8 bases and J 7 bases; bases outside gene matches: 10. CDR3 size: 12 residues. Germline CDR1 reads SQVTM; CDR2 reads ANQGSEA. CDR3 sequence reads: CSFDGGEGEQYF. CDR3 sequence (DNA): TGCAGCTTCGACGGGGGGGAGGGTGAGCAGTACTTC.